A selection of T cell receptor beta chains follows, all from one sample in a study of cytomegalovirus exposure and HLA in healthy donors. Measured with immunoSEQ multiplex PCR; TCRdb has only the in-frame clones, and not every one. The table has around 99,000 clones, approximately 80% seen once. What was sequenced was PBMCs. These receptors were obtained from a male donor in good health and CMV-seronegative. Both conserved end residues are part of each CDR3. A D gene is named only where the DNA matches it firmly. Clone sizes are given selectively: once, few, many, or a class where the clone is expanded.

abundance | j_gene | v_gene | d_gene | CDR3aa | CDR3nt
once | TRBJ2-1 | TRBV11-2 | . | CASNPNLWGPGNEQFF | TGTGCCAGCAACCCAAACCTGTGGGGGCCTGGCAATGAGCAGTTCTTC
once | TRBJ2-5 | TRBV28 | TRBD1 | CASSLGDRGLADF | TGTGCCAGCAGTTTAGGGGACAGGGGGCTGGCTGACTTC
. | TRBJ1-6 | TRBV10-3 | . | CAIRAGSYNSPLHF | TGTGCCATCAGGGCTGGCTCCTATAATTCACCCCTCCACTTT
. | TRBJ2-5 | TRBV9 | . | CASSVYRDSETQYF | TGTGCCAGCAGCGTCTACCGGGATTCAGAGACCCAGTACTTC
. | TRBJ2-7 | TRBV5-6 | TRBD1 | CASSLAGQSSYEQYF | TGTGCCAGCAGCTTGGCGGGACAGAGCTCCTACGAGCAGTACTTC
. | TRBJ2-7 | TRBV15 | . | CATSRAGSPYEQYF | TGTGCCACCAGCAGAGCTGGGAGTCCCTACGAGCAGTACTTC
once | TRBJ1-3 | TRBV2 | . | CASSEAVSSGNTIYF | TGTGCCAGCAGTGAGGCTGTCAGCTCTGGAAACACCATATATTTT
. | TRBJ2-7 | TRBV7-9 | . | CASSLEGGEQYF | TGTGCCAGCAGCTTAGAAGGGGGCGAGCAGTACTTC
few | TRBJ2-7 | TRBV25-1 | TRBD1 | CASSDPGGSFYEQYF | TGTGCCAGCAGTGATCCAGGGGGCAGCTTCTACGAGCAGTACTTC
once | TRBJ2-5 | TRBV2 | . | CASSERVQRETQYF | TGTGCCAGCAGCGAGCGGGTACAGCGAGAGACCCAGTACTTC
. | TRBJ2-5 | TRBV5-8 | . | CARPRQGQETQYF | TGTGCCAGACCCCGGCAGGGCCAAGAGACCCAGTACTTC
. | TRBJ2-4 | TRBV29-1 | TRBD2 | CSVGEGRVGDIQYF | TGCAGCGTTGGGGAGGGCAGGGTAGGGGACATTCAGTACTTC
. | TRBJ2-7 | TRBV2 | . | CASTSSSYEQYF | TGTGCCAGCACCTCTAGCTCCTACGAGCAGTACTTC
. | TRBJ2-7 | TRBV28 | TRBD2 | CASSFPASGGGFHEQYF | TGTGCCAGCAGTTTCCCCGCTAGCGGCGGAGGTTTCCACGAGCAGTACTTC
. | TRBJ2-6 | TRBV5-1 | . | CASSASLVSSGANVLTF | TGCGCCAGCAGCGCCTCACTAGTTTCCTCTGGGGCCAACGTCCTGACTTTC
. | TRBJ2-3 | TRBV5-1 | . | CASSLRLSSTDTQYF | TGCGCCAGCAGCTTACGTCTATCTAGCACAGATACGCAGTATTTT
. | TRBJ1-4 | TRBV10-3 | TRBD1 | CAISPGQGLTNEKLFF | TGTGCCATCAGTCCGGGACAGGGTCTCACTAATGAAAAACTGTTTTTT
. | TRBJ2-7 | TRBV5-1 | TRBD1 | CASSLGGTGNEQYF | TGCGCCAGCAGCTTGGGGGGGACAGGGAACGAGCAGTACTTC
. | TRBJ2-5 | TRBV29-1 | TRBD2 | CSVRTSREETQYF | TGCAGCGTGCGGACTAGCCGGGAAGAGACCCAGTACTTC
. | TRBJ2-2 | TRBV7-9 | TRBD1 | CASSLRQGAGELFF | TGTGCCAGCAGCCTCCGACAGGGGGCCGGGGAGCTGTTTTTT
. | TRBJ2-7 | TRBV27 | . | CASSFSTTYEQYF | TGTGCCAGCAGTTTCTCTACCACCTACGAGCAGTACTTC
. | TRBJ2-5 | TRBV15 | . | CATSRAADKETQYF | TGTGCCACCAGCAGAGCGGCGGATAAAGAGACCCAGTACTTC
medium-sized | TRBJ2-3 | TRBV12-2 | . | CASRLAGGPDTQYF | TGTGCAAGTCGCTTAGCGGGAGGGCCAGATACGCAGTATTTT
. | TRBJ2-5 | TRBV6-5 | TRBD1 | CASSSQGAWETQYF | TGTGCCAGCAGCTCACAGGGGGCTTGGGAGACCCAGTACTTC
. | TRBJ2-2 | TRBV18 | . | CASSRLTLLTGELFF | TGTGCCAGCTCCCGTCTCACGCTACTTACCGGGGAGCTGTTTTTT
. | TRBJ2-7 | TRBV15 | TRBD2 | CATSRGAGAPYEQYF | TGTGCCACCAGCAGAGGAGCGGGGGCGCCCTACGAGCAGTACTTC
few | TRBJ1-4 | TRBV10-2 | TRBD1 | CASSPDRGLEKLFF | TGCGCCAGCAGCCCCGACAGGGGGCTCGAAAAACTGTTTTTT
. | TRBJ2-7 | TRBV7-6 | . | CASSRGTQQSSYEQYF | TGTGCCAGCAGCCGAGGCACTCAACAAAGCTCCTACGAGCAGTACTTC
. | TRBJ2-1 | TRBV7-9 | . | CASRSRDSNYNEQFF | TGTGCCAGCAGATCCCGTGACAGTAACTACAATGAGCAGTTCTTC
once | TRBJ1-5 | TRBV7-9 | . | CASSPGGGKPQHF | TGTGCCAGCAGCCCCGGGGGGGGAAAGCCCCAGCATTTT
. | TRBJ2-7 | TRBV10-2 | . | CASSASGYEQYF | TGCGCCAGCAGTGCCTCGGGCTACGAGCAGTACTTC
. | TRBJ1-2 | TRBV10-3 | . | CAISDNQGPGGYTF | TGTGCCATCAGTGATAACCAGGGCCCGGGCGGCTACACCTTC
. | TRBJ1-2 | TRBV2 | TRBD1 | CATLDRVDGYTF | TGTGCCACCTTGGACAGGGTGGATGGCTACACCTTC
. | TRBJ2-7 | TRBV11-2 | . | CASSPRWPPYEQYF | TGTGCCAGCAGCCCCCGTTGGCCTCCCTACGAGCAGTACTTC
few | TRBJ1-2 | TRBV5-8 | . | CASSLPGLNDNYGYTF | TGTGCCAGCAGCTTGCCGGGACTGAACGATAACTATGGCTACACCTTC
once | TRBJ2-1 | TRBV6-1 | TRBD1 | CASRNQGARGEQFF | TGTGCCAGCAGGAATCAGGGGGCTAGGGGTGAGCAGTTCTTC
. | TRBJ2-2 | TRBV11-3 | . | CASSPLGANTGELFF | TGTGCCAGCAGCCCTTTAGGGGCGAACACCGGGGAGCTGTTTTTT
. | TRBJ2-7 | TRBV6-5 | . | CASSAGVREYF | TGTGCCAGCAGTGCCGGGGTCCGGGAGTACTTC
. | TRBJ1-2 | TRBV5-4 | TRBD1 | CASRRTGGEGYTF | TGTGCCAGCAGGCGGACAGGGGGGGAGGGCTACACCTTC
. | TRBJ1-2 | TRBV27 | . | CASSLIGDLNYGYTF | TGTGCCAGCAGTTTAATAGGCGACTTAAACTATGGCTACACCTTC
few | TRBJ1-2 | TRBV27 | TRBD1 | CASSSSGQGNVYTF | TGTGCCAGCAGTTCCTCGGGACAGGGGAATGTCTACACCTTC
. | TRBJ2-1 | TRBV23-1 | . | CASPSGRDNEQFF | TGCGCCAGCCCCAGCGGCCGAGACAATGAGCAGTTCTTC
. | TRBJ1-2 | TRBV6-1 | . | CASYRPGYYGYTF | TGTGCCAGCTATAGACCAGGGTACTATGGCTACACCTTC
. | TRBJ2-2 | TRBV11-2 | . | CASSPTNTGELFF | TGTGCCAGCAGCCCCACGAACACCGGGGAGCTGTTTTTT
. | TRBJ2-2 | TRBV28 | . | CASSLGTFGSGELFF | TGTGCCAGCAGTCTGGGGACATTTGGCTCCGGGGAGCTGTTTTTT
few | TRBJ1-2 | TRBV18 | TRBD1 | CASSTDRGGYTF | TGTGCCAGCTCAACAGACAGGGGTGGCTACACCTTC
few | TRBJ1-1 | TRBV6-5 | TRBD1 | CASSYSLRGRTEAFF | TGTGCCAGCAGTTACTCCCTAAGGGGGCGGACTGAAGCTTTCTTT
. | TRBJ2-7 | TRBV27 | . | CASSLGGSSEQYF | TGTGCCAGCAGTTTAGGGGGGTCGAGCGAGCAGTACTTC
once | TRBJ1-4 | TRBV5-1 | TRBD1 | CASSGGQITNEKLFF | TGCGCCAGCAGCGGGGGACAGATTACAAATGAAAAACTGTTTTTT
. | TRBJ1-5 | TRBV5-1 | . | CASSLLGDGNQPQHF | TGCGCCAGCAGCTTGCTAGGAGACGGCAATCAGCCCCAGCATTTT
. | TRBJ2-7 | TRBV2 | . | CASSERTLSYEQYF | TGTGCCAGCAGTGAGCGGACACTCTCCTACGAGCAGTACTTC
few | TRBJ1-5 | TRBV2 | . | CASSESGRGQPQHF | TGTGCCAGCAGTGAGTCCGGGAGGGGTCAGCCCCAGCATTTT